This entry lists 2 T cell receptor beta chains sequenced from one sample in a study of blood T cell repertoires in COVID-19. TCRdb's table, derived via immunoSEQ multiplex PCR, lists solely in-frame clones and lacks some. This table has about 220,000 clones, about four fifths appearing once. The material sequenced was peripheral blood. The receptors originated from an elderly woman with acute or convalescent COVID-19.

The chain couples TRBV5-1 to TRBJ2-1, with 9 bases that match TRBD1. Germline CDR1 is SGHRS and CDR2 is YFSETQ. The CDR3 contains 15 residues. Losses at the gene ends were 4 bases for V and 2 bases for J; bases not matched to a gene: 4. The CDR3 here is CASSAGTGTYNEQFF. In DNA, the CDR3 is TGCGCCAGCAGCGCCGGGACAGGGACCTACAATGAGCAGTTCTTC.

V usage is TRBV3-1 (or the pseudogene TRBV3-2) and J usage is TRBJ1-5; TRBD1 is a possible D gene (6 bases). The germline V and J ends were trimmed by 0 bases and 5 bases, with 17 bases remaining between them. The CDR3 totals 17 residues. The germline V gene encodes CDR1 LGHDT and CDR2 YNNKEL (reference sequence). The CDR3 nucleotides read TGTGCCAGCAGCCAAGAGCCCACCACAGGGCTACATCAGCCCCAGCATTTT. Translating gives CASSQEPTTGLHQPQHF.